A selection of T cell receptor beta chains follows, all from one sample in a study of blood T cell repertoires in COVID-19. This table comes from immunoSEQ multiplex PCR, and its TCRdb copy is limited to in-frame clones, with some not included. The repertoire has approximately 460,000 clones, about 91% of them found once; the top ten carry roughly 0.92%. The sample comprised peripheral blood. Receptor source: a man in his late teens or twenties with COVID-19, enrolled during active disease. The CDR3 runs from the conserved cysteine through the conserved F or W. The D gene is left open where the match is weak. Clone size is not always given. Where it is, it says once, few, many or a class for expanded clones.

clone_size d_call j_call v_call cdr3_aa cdr3_nt
once NA TRBJ2-3 TRBV7-3 CASSFGGVDTQYF TGTGCCAGCAGCTTCGGGGGAGTAGATACGCAGTATTTT
NA NA TRBJ2-7 TRBV21-1 CASSSPSGGVYEQYF TGTGCCAGCAGCAGCCCTAGCGGGGGGGTCTACGAGCAGTACTTC
few TRBD2 TRBJ2-1 TRBV9 CASTQRASGENEQFF TGTGCCAGCACCCAGAGGGCTAGCGGTGAGAATGAGCAGTTCTTC
NA NA TRBJ1-1 TRBV5-1 CASSFTGVNTEAFF TGCGCCAGCAGCTTCACAGGCGTGAACACTGAAGCTTTCTTT
NA TRBD2 TRBJ2-7 TRBV30 CAWNGGGPSYEQYF TGTGCCTGGAACGGGGGAGGGCCTTCCTACGAGCAGTACTTC
NA TRBD1 TRBJ1-2 TRBV14 CASSQDRLKPGQGKGYGYTF TGTGCCAGCAGCCAAGATAGACTAAAACCGGGACAGGGAAAGGGCTATGGCTACACCTTC
NA NA TRBJ2-5 TRBV11-3 CASSLDNSLALETQYF TGTGCCAGCAGCTTAGATAATAGTCTAGCCCTAGAGACCCAGTACTTC
NA NA TRBJ1-4 TRBV29-1 CSVVPGGNEKLFF TGCAGCGTTGTTCCGGGGGGAAATGAAAAACTGTTTTTT
NA TRBD2 TRBJ2-3 TRBV5-4 CASSQGLAGSRPDTQYF TGTGCCAGCAGCCAAGGACTAGCGGGGTCTCGGCCAGATACGCAGTATTTT
NA TRBD2 TRBJ2-7 TRBV5-4 CASSPVGGSSYEQYF TGTGCCAGCAGCCCCGTGGGAGGGAGCTCCTACGAGCAGTACTTC
NA NA TRBJ1-2 TRBV12-3/TRBV12-4 CASTPGSLGGYTF TGTGCCAGCACCCCAGGGTCCTTGGGTGGCTACACCTTC
NA TRBD1 TRBJ1-4 TRBV3-1/TRBV3-2 CASSQSTGANEKLFF TGTGCCAGCAGCCAGAGCACAGGGGCTAATGAAAAACTGTTTTTT
once TRBD1 TRBJ1-5 TRBV24-1 CATSDPRTGVDQPQHF TGTGCCACCAGTGATCCCAGGACAGGGGTGGATCAGCCCCAGCATTTT
NA NA TRBJ1-3 TRBV4-2 CASSQAGGGAGNTIYF TGTGCCAGCAGCCAAGCTGGCGGGGGGGCTGGAAACACCATATATTTT
NA NA TRBJ1-1 TRBV3-1/TRBV3-2 CASSQVRGGTEAFF TGTGCCAGCAGCCAAGTGAGGGGGGGGACTGAAGCTTTCTTT
NA NA TRBJ1-2 TRBV18 CASSPIPEQNYGYTF TGTGCCAGCTCACCAATCCCGGAACAGAACTATGGCTACACCTTC
NA TRBD1 TRBJ2-7 TRBV11-2 CASSLARGTGGYF TGTGCCAGCAGCTTAGCCCGAGGGACAGGGGGTTACTTC
NA TRBD2 TRBJ2-3 TRBV6-5 CASRNTPGLADTQYF TGTGCCAGCAGGAATACACCGGGACTAGCAGATACGCAGTATTTT
NA NA TRBJ2-1 TRBV19 CASSSGTGGSSYNEQFF TGTGCCAGTAGTTCGGGGACTGGGGGAAGCTCCTACAATGAGCAGTTCTTC
NA TRBD2 TRBJ2-5 TRBV19 CASSIEGGEETQYF TGTGCCAGTAGTATAGAGGGAGGGGAAGAGACCCAGTACTTC
NA TRBD2 TRBJ2-7 TRBV4-1 CASSQPRTSGTYEQYF TGCGCCAGCAGCCAACCTAGGACTAGCGGAACCTACGAGCAGTACTTC
NA NA TRBJ2-7 TRBV2 CASSGRREEYF TGTGCCAGCAGTGGAAGAAGAGAGGAGTACTTC
NA NA TRBJ2-1 TRBV7-6 CASSPRDSPYNEQFF TGTGCCAGCAGCCCTCGGGACTCCCCCTACAATGAGCAGTTCTTC
NA TRBD2 TRBJ2-5 TRBV5-4 CASSKGTSGRRPETQYF TGTGCCAGCAGCAAAGGGACTAGCGGGAGGCGCCCAGAGACCCAGTACTTC
once NA TRBJ2-1 TRBV2 CASRDPARTSFNEQFF TGTGCCAGCAGGGACCCGGCTCGGACAAGTTTCAATGAGCAGTTCTTC
NA NA TRBJ1-5 TRBV5-4 CASSFQIGRRDSNQPQHF TGTGCCAGCAGCTTTCAAATTGGTCGCCGAGACTCCAATCAGCCCCAGCATTTT
NA TRBD1 TRBJ1-1 TRBV2 CASRTNRGTVDTEAFF TGTGCCAGCAGGACCAATAGGGGGACAGTCGACACTGAAGCTTTCTTT
NA NA TRBJ2-5 TRBV18 CASSLRQEQETQYF TGTGCCAGCTCACTCCGGCAGGAACAAGAGACCCAGTACTTC
NA TRBD1 TRBJ1-2 TRBV6-5 CASSEQGVTNYGYTF TGTGCCAGCAGCGAGCAGGGGGTAACTAACTATGGCTACACCTTC
NA TRBD2 TRBJ2-7 TRBV20-1 CSASYRLAGSGEQYF TGCAGTGCTAGTTATCGGCTAGCGGGTTCGGGGGAGCAGTACTTC
NA TRBD2 TRBJ2-1 TRBV7-9 CASSLAGEGEQFF TGTGCCAGCAGCCTAGCGGGAGAAGGTGAGCAGTTCTTC
NA NA TRBJ1-4 TRBV18 CASSPLNSRGEKLFF TGTGCCAGCTCACCATTGAACTCGAGAGGTGAAAAACTGTTTTTT
NA TRBD2 TRBJ2-1 TRBV19 CASNDRVGSGRNFIGEQFF TGTGCCAGTAATGACAGGGTTGGTAGCGGGAGGAATTTCATAGGGGAGCAGTTCTTC
once NA TRBJ2-1 TRBV30 CAWSVDRGEQFF TGTGCCTGGAGTGTAGACCGGGGTGAGCAGTTCTTC
NA TRBD1 TRBJ1-1 TRBV7-8 CASSGQGPTEAFF TGTGCCAGCTCGGGACAGGGTCCCACTGAAGCTTTCTTT
NA TRBD1 TRBJ2-3 TRBV7-2 CASSWGTADTQYF TGTGCCAGCAGCTGGGGGACAGCCGATACGCAGTATTTT
NA NA TRBJ2-7 TRBV5-6 CASSLASYEQYF TGTGCCAGCAGCTTGGCTAGCTACGAGCAGTACTTC
once TRBD1 TRBJ1-2 TRBV18 CASSPSTGGDYGYTF TGTGCCAGCTCACCGTCGACAGGGGGGGACTATGGCTACACCTTC
NA NA TRBJ1-1 TRBV18 CASSPDRTVPEAFF TGTGCCAGCTCACCAGATCGCACAGTACCTGAAGCTTTCTTT
NA NA TRBJ1-2 TRBV7-9 CASSSQDYGYTF TGTGCCAGCAGCTCTCAGGACTATGGCTACACCTTC
NA TRBD1 TRBJ2-5 TRBV7-2 CASSGDRVRETQYF TGTGCCAGCAGCGGGGACAGGGTCCGAGAGACCCAGTACTTC
NA NA TRBJ2-3 TRBV27 CASRKGGGGKDGTDTQYF TGTGCCAGCAGAAAGGGGGGAGGGGGGAAGGATGGGACAGATACGCAGTATTTT